This is a list of T cell receptor beta chains from one sample in a study of regulatory T cells in long-lasting Graves disease. Via MiXCR, TCRdb re-called the multiplex PCR reads, giving one row per CDR3 protein. The data show roughly 610,000 distinct CDR3 sequences, about 16% seen once. This same sample was also part of a study on T cells in Graves' hyperthyroidism and ophthalmopathy.

Sequencing used peripheral blood mononuclear cells (PBMCs), obtained at new diagnosis, from a patient treated with antithyroid drugs. All receptors come from a man aged 18 to 35 with Graves disease. Each CDR3 is given with its conserved first and last residue. D genes are given only for firm matches. Size values are once, few and many counts, or a class for expanded clones, and some rows have none.

v_call	d_call	j_call	cdr3_length	clone_size	cdr3_aa	cdr3_nt
TRBV9	TRBD1	TRBJ2-5	15	NA	CASSTLQGIQETQYF	TGTGCCAGCAGCACGTTACAGGGGATCCAAGAGACCCAGTACTTC
TRBV27	NA	TRBJ2-7	16	NA	CASSPNGASEFYEQYF	TGTGCCAGCAGTCCCAACGGGGCTAGCGAGTTCTACGAGCAGTACTTC
TRBV28	NA	TRBJ1-1	15	many	CASSLEWGRPTEAFF	TGTGCCAGCAGTTTAGAGTGGGGCAGGCCCACTGAAGCTTTCTTT
TRBV18	TRBD2	TRBJ2-5	15	NA	CASSPSSGIQETQYF	TGTGCCAGCTCACCATCTAGCGGGATCCAAGAGACCCAGTACTTC
TRBV6-2/TRBV6-3	NA	TRBJ1-1	13	NA	CASSLDRRGEAFF	TGTGCCAGCAGCTTGGACAGACGGGGTGAAGCTTTCTTT
TRBV12-3/TRBV12-4	NA	TRBJ1-5	14	NA	CASRFGDERQPQHF	TGTGCCAGCAGGTTTGGGGATGAGCGCCAGCCCCAGCATTTT
TRBV6-1	NA	TRBJ2-7	15	few	CASSDLGVRAYEQYF	TGTGCCAGCAGCGACCTGGGGGTTAGGGCGTACGAGCAGTACTTC
TRBV7-9	NA	TRBJ2-7	11	many	CAGEDQTQKDF	TGTGCCGGTGAGGACCAAACGCAAAAGGACTTC
TRBV2	NA	TRBJ2-3	16	many	CASSEIIEVVVNTQYF	TGTGCCAGCAGTGAAATAATTGAGGTCGTGGTAAATACGCAGTATTTT
TRBV9	NA	TRBJ2-5	13	NA	CASSVDGAETQYF	TGTGCCAGCAGCGTAGATGGGGCGGAGACCCAGTACTTC
TRBV20-1	NA	TRBJ2-1	16	many	CSARDLDSRTYNEQFF	TGCAGTGCTAGAGATCTGGATAGCCGGACCTACAATGAGCAGTTCTTC
TRBV6-2/TRBV6-3	NA	TRBJ2-7	13	many	CASSYAATYEQYF	TGTGCCAGCAGTTACGCAGCTACCTACGAGCAGTACTTC
TRBV28	NA	TRBJ1-2	16	many	CASSTPRDSPYYGYTF	TGTGCCAGCAGTACCCCCCGAGACAGTCCTTACTATGGCTACACCTTC
TRBV11-3	NA	TRBJ2-1	16	many	CASSPAFGGAYNEQFF	TGTGCCAGCAGCCCAGCCTTTGGGGGAGCCTACAATGAGCAGTTCTTC
TRBV7-9	NA	TRBJ2-3	17	NA	CASSGRGTSTSTDTQYF	TGTGCCAGCAGCGGTAGGGGGACTTCTACTAGCACAGATACGCAGTATTTT
TRBV12-5	NA	TRBJ2-5	15	many	CASGPQNQGRWAQYF	TGTGCTAGTGGTCCTCAGAATCAGGGACGGTGGGCCCAGTACTTC
TRBV20-1	TRBD1	TRBJ1-5	15	many	CSATAGTGGNQPQHF	TGCAGTGCTACCGCCGGGACAGGGGGCAATCAGCCCCAGCATTTT
TRBV9	NA	TRBJ2-1	14	NA	CASSPQAANNEQFF	TGTGCCAGCAGCCCCCAGGCGGCGAACAATGAGCAGTTCTTC
TRBV7-2	NA	TRBJ2-7	18	many	CASSSQGPGHPGSYERYF	TGTGCCAGCAGCTCCCAAGGCCCCGGGCACCCCGGCTCCTACGAGCGGTACTTC
TRBV20-1	NA	TRBJ2-4	13	many	CSAREPNKNIQYF	TGCAGTGCTAGAGAACCAAACAAAAACATTCAGTACTTC
TRBV5-8	TRBD2	TRBJ2-1	13	NA	CASSLGLAAEQFF	TGTGCCAGCAGCCTAGGACTAGCGGCTGAGCAGTTCTTC
TRBV20-1	NA	TRBJ2-7	13	many	CSARGRETYEQYF	TGCAGTGCTAGGGGCCGAGAGACCTACGAGCAGTACTTC
TRBV20-1	TRBD1	TRBJ2-7	12	many	CSARQGTYEQYF	TGCAGTGCGAGACAGGGAACCTACGAGCAGTACTTC
TRBV20-1	TRBD1	TRBJ1-3	16	once	CSARRGQGAGGNTIYF	TGCAGTGCTAGACGCGGGCAGGGGGCCGGTGGAAACACCATATATTTT
TRBV15	NA	TRBJ2-7	15	NA	CATSRGGEAAYEQYF	TGTGCCACCAGCAGAGGGGGGGAGGCAGCCTACGAGCAGTACTTC
TRBV13	TRBD1	TRBJ1-1	14	NA	CASSSGQGGTEAFF	TGTGCCAGCAGCTCGGGACAGGGTGGCACTGAAGCTTTCTTT
TRBV7-9	NA	TRBJ1-1	13	few	CASSPPGNAEAFF	TGTGCCAGCAGCCCTCCAGGGAACGCTGAAGCTTTCTTT
TRBV12-3/TRBV12-4	TRBD2	TRBJ2-3	18	many	CASSRDPGLAGGADTQYF	TGTGCCAGCAGCCGAGATCCGGGACTAGCGGGAGGGGCAGATACGCAGTATTTT
TRBV29-1	NA	TRBJ1-2	15	NA	CSVEDPGHASYGYTF	TGCAGCGTTGAAGATCCGGGACACGCGAGCTATGGCTACACCTTC
TRBV12-3/TRBV12-4	NA	TRBJ2-2	15	many	CASTLDTANTGELFF	TGTGCCAGCACCCTAGACACCGCGAACACCGGGGAGCTGTTTTTT
TRBV19	NA	TRBJ2-7	16	few	CASSIDRYGSGYEQYF	TGTGCCAGTAGTATAGATCGGTATGGGAGTGGCTACGAGCAGTACTTC
TRBV6-1	NA	TRBJ2-5	15	many	CASNPSRGGAETQYF	TGTGCCAGCAACCCCTCTAGGGGGGGGGCAGAGACCCAGTACTTC
TRBV24-1	NA	TRBJ2-2	14	few	CATSDGTNTGELFF	TGTGCCACCAGTGATGGCACGAACACCGGGGAGCTGTTTTTT
TRBV3-1	NA	TRBJ1-1	14	many	CASSHDYKNTEAFF	TGTGCCAGCAGCCATGATTATAAGAACACTGAAGCTTTCTTT
TRBV5-1	NA	TRBJ2-5	15	few	CASSLFPASKETQYF	TGCGCCAGCAGCTTGTTTCCAGCATCCAAAGAGACCCAGTACTTC
TRBV27	TRBD1	TRBJ2-1	13	many	CASSSGRGNEQFF	TGTGCCAGCAGTTCCGGCAGGGGGAATGAGCAGTTCTTC
TRBV7-2	TRBD1	TRBJ1-6	18	few	CASSPRTGFGVGNSPLHF	TGTGCCAGCAGCCCGAGGACAGGGTTTGGGGTTGGTAATTCACCCCTCCACTTT
TRBV7-2	NA	TRBJ2-3	15	many	CASSLKAGRTDTQYF	TGTGCCAGCAGCCTGAAGGCGGGACGCACAGATACGCAGTATTTT
TRBV7-3	NA	TRBJ2-5	15	NA	CASSQRGGTKETQYF	TGTGCCAGCAGCCAAAGGGGGGGGACTAAAGAGACCCAGTACTTC
TRBV2	TRBD1	TRBJ1-6	18	few	CASSWTGEDSSYNSPLHF	TGTGCCAGCAGTTGGACAGGGGAAGATAGCTCCTATAATTCACCCCTCCACTTT
TRBV29-1	NA	TRBJ2-7	12	NA	CSVTGTGYEQYF	TGCAGCGTCACAGGGACCGGCTACGAGCAGTACTTC
TRBV20-1	TRBD2	TRBJ2-1	16	many	CSARDPSGRTLGEQFF	TGCAGTGCTAGAGATCCTAGCGGGAGGACCTTAGGTGAGCAGTTCTTC